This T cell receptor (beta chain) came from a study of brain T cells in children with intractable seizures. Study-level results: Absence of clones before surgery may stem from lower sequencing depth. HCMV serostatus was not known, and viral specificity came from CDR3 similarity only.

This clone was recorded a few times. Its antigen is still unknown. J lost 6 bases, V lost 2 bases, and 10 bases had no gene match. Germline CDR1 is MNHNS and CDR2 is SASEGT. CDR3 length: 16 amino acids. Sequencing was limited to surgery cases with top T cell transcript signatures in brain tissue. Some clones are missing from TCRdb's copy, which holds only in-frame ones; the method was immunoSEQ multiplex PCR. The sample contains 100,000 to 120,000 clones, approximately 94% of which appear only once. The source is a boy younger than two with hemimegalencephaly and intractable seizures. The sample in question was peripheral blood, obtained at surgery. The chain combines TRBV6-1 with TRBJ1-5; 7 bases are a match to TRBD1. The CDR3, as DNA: TGTGCCAGCAGTGAATGGTGGGGGGACAGTAGTCAGCCCCAGCATTTT. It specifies CASSEWWGDSSQPQHF.